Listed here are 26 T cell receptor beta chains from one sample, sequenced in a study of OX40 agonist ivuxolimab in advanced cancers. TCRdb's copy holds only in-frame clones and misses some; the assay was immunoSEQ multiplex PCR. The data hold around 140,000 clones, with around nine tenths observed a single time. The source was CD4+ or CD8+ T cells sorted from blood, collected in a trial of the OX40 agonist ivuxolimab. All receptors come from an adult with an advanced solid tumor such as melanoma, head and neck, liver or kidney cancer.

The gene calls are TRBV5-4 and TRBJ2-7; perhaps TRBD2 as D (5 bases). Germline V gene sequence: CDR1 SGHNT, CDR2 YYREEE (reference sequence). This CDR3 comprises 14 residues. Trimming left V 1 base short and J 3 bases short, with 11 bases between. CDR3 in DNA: TGTGCCAGCAGCTTGCCCGGGATTGTCTACGAGCAGTACTTC. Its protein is CASSLPGIVYEQYF.

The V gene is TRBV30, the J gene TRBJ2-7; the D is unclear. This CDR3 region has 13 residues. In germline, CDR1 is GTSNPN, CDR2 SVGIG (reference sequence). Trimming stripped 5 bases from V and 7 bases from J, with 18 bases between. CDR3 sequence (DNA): TGTGCCTGGGGAACAGACGGCCGACGAGAGCAGTACTTC. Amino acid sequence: CAWGTDGRREQYF.

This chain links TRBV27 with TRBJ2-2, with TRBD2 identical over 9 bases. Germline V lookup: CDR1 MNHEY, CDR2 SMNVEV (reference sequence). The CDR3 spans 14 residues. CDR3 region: CASGREGRAGELFF. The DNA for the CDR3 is TGTGCTTCTGGGCGGGAGGGTAGGGCCGGGGAGCTGTTTTTT.

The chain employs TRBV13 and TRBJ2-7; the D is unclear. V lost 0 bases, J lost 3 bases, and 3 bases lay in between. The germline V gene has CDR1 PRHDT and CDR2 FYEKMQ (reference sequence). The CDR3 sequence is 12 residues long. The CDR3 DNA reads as TGTGCCAGCAGCTTAGGTGGCTACGAGCAGTACTTC. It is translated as CASSLGGYEQYF.

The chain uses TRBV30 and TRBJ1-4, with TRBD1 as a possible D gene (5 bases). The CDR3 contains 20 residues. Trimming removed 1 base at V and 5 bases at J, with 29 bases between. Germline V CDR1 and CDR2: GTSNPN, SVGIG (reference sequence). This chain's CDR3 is CAWSAPVPGARWGENEKLFF. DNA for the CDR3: TGTGCCTGGAGTGCCCCCGTACCGGGAGCCCGATGGGGGGAGAATGAAAAACTGTTTTTT.

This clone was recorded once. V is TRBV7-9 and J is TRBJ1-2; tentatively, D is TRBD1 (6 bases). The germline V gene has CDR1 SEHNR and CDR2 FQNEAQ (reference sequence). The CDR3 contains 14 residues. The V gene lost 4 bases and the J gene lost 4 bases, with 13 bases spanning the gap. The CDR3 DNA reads TGTGCCAGCAGCTCTATAACAGGGCCCTATGGCTACACCTTC. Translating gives CASSSITGPYGYTF.

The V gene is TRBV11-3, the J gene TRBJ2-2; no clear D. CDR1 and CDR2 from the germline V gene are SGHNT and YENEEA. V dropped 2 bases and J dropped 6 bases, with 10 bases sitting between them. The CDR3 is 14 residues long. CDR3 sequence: CASSLSRPSGELFF. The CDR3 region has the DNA TGTGCCAGCAGCTTAAGCCGCCCTTCCGGGGAGCTGTTTTTT.

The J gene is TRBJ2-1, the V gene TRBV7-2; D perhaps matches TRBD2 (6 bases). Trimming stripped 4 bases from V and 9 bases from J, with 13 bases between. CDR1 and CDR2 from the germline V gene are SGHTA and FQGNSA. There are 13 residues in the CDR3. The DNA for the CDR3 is TGTGCCAGCAGCTCGCGACTAGAGAGTGAGCAGTTCTTC. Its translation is CASSSRLESEQFF.

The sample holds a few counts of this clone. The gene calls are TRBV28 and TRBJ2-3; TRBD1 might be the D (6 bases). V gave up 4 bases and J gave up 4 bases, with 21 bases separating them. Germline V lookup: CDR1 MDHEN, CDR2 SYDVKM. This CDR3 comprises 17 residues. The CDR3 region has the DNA TGTGCCAGCAGTTCTCTCGTCGGGCCAGGGGCGGCAGATACGCAGTATTTT. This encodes CASSSLVGPGAADTQYF.

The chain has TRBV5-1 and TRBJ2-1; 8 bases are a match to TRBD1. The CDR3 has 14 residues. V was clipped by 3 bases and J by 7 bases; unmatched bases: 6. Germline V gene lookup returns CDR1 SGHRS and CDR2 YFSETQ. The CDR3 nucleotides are TGCGCCAGCAGCTCAGACAGGGGAATGAATGAGCAGTTCTTC. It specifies CASSSDRGMNEQFF.

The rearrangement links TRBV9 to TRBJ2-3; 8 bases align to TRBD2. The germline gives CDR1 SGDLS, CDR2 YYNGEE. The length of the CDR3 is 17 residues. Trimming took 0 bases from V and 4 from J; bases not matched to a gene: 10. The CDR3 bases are TGTGCCAGCAGCGTAGGATACCGGGAGGGCCATTCAGATACGCAGTATTTT. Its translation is CASSVGYREGHSDTQYF.

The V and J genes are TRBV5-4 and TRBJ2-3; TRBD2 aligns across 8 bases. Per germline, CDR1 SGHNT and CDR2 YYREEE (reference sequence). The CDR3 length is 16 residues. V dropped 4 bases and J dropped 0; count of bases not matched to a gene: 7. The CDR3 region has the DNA TGTGCCAGCAGCCTTGGTACGGGAGGGAGCACAGATACGCAGTATTTT. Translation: CASSLGTGGSTDTQYF. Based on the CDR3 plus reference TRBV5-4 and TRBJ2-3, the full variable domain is ETGVTQSPTHLIKTRGQQVTLRCSSQSGHNTVSWYQQALGQGPQFIFQYYREEENGRGNFPPRFSGLQFPNYSSELNVNALELDDSALYLCASSLGTGGSTDTQYFGPGTRLTVL.

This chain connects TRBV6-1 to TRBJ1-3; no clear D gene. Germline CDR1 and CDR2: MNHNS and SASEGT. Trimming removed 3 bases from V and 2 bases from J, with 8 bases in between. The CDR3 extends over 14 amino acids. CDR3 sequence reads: CASSEHVAGNTIYF. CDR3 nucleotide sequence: TGTGCCAGCAGTGAGCACGTAGCTGGAAACACCATATATTTT.

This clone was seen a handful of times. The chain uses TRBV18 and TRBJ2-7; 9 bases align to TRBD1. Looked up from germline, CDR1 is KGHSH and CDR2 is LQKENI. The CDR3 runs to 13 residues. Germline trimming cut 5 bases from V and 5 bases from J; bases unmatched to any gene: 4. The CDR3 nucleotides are TGTGCCAGCTCATCCGGACAGGGGAACGAGCAGTACTTC. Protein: CASSSGQGNEQYF.

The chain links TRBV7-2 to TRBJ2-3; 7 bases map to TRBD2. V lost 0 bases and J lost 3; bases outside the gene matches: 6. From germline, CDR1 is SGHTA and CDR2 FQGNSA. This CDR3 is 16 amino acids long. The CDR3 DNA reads TGTGCCAGCAGCTTAGCGAGCGGGATGGTGACAGATACGCAGTATTTT. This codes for CASSLASGMVTDTQYF. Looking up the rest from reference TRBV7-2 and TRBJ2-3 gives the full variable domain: GAGVSQSPSNKVTEKGKDVELRCDPISGHTALYWYRQSLGQGLEFLIYFQGNSAPDKSGLPSDRFSAERTGGSVSTLTIQRTQQEDSAVYLCASSLASGMVTDTQYFGPGTRLTVL.

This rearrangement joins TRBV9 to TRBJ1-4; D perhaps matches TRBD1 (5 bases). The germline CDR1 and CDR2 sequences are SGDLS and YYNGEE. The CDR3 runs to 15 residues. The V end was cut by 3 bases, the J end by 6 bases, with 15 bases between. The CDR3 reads CASSAVRSGHEKLFF. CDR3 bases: TGTGCCAGCAGCGCCGTAAGATCAGGGCATGAAAAACTGTTTTTT.

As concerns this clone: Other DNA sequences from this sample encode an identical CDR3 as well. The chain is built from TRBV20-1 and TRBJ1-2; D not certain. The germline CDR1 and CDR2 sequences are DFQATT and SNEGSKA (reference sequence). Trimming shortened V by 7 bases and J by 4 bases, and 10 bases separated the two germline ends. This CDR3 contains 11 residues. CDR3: CSVGTAYGYTF. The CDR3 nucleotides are TGCAGTGTTGGAACCGCCTATGGCTACACCTTC.

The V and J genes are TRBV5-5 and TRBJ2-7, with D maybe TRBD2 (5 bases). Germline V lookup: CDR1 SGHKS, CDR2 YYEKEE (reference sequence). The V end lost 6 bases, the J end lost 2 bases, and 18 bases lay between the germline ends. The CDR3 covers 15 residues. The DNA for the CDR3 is TGTGCCAGCACGACTAAGGAGGAACCAACCTACGAGCAGTACTTC. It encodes CASTTKEEPTYEQYF.

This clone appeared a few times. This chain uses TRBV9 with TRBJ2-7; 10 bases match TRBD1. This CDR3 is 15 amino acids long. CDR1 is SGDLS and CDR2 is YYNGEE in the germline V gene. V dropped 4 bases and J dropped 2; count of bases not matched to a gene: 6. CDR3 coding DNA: TGTGCCAGCAGCCCAGCCGGGACAGGGGCCTACGAGCAGTACTTC. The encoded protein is CASSPAGTGAYEQYF.

The chain's CDR3 is CASVSRGTGAAYGYTF. The CDR3 DNA is TGTGCCAGCGTCTCCAGGGGGACAGGGGCCGCCTATGGCTACACCTTC. The V call is TRBV28, the J call TRBJ1-2, with 10 bases lining up with TRBD1. The CDR3 sequence is 16 residues long. CDR1 is MDHEN, CDR2 SYDVKM, per germline. The J segment lost 4 bases and the V segment lost 8 bases, leaving 13 bases of the junction unmatched.

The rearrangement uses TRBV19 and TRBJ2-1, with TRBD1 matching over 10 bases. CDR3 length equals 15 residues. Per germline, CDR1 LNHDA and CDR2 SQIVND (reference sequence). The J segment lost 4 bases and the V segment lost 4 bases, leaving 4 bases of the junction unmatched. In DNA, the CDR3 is TGTGCCAGTAGTACCCGACAGGGGGCATACAATGAGCAGTTCTTC. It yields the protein CASSTRQGAYNEQFF.

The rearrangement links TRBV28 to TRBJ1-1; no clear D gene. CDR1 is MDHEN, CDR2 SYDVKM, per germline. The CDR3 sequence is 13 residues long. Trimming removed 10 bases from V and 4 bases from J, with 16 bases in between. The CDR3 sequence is CATLPWSSTEAFF. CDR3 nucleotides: TGTGCCACCCTTCCCTGGAGCAGCACTGAAGCTTTCTTT.

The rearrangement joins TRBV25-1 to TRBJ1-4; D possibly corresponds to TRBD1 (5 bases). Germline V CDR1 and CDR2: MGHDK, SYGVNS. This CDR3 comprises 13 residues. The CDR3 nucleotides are TGTGCTGCGGGGCAGACCCTAAATGAAAAACTGTTTTTT. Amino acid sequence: CAAGQTLNEKLFF.

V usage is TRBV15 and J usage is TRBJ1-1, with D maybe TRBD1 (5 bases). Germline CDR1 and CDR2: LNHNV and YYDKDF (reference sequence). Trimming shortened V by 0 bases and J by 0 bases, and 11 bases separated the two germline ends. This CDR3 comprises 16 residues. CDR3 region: CATSRDQGRMNTEAFF. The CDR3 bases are TGTGCCACCAGCAGAGATCAGGGAAGAATGAACACTGAAGCTTTCTTT.

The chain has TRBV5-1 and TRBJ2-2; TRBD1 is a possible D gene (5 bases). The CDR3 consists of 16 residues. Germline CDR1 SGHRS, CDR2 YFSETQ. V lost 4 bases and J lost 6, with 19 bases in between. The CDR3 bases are TGCGCCAGCAGCCCAAGAACAGGAGCACTACCCGGGGAGCTGTTTTTT. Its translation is CASSPRTGALPGELFF.

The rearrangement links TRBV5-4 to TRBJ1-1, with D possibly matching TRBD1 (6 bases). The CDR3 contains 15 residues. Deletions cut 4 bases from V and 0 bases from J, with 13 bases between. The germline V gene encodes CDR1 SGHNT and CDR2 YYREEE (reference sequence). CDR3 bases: TGTGCCAGCAGCGCCCAGACAGGAGTGAACACTGAAGCTTTCTTT. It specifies CASSAQTGVNTEAFF.